These T cell receptor beta chains were read from a single sample in a study of cytomegalovirus exposure and HLA in healthy donors. Sequenced by immunoSEQ multiplex PCR; TCRdb stores in-frame clones only, minus some. The data contain under 200,000 clones, approximately 88% of them singletons. Sequenced sample: PBMCs. These receptors were obtained from a man between 25 and 39 years old in good health and CMV-seronegative. The CDR3 runs from the conserved cysteine through the conserved F or W. The order of the fields is CDR3 DNA, CDR3 protein, D gene, J gene, CDR3 length, clone size, V gene. D genes are given only for firm matches. Clone size is stated in some rows and not others, as once, few, many or a class when expanded.

cdr3_nt: TGTGCCAGCAGTGGCGGGGGGGCCGTTACAGATACGCAGTATTTT; cdr3_aa: CASSGGGAVTDTQYF; d_call: TRBD2; j_call: TRBJ2-3; cdr3_length: 15; clone_size: NA; v_call: TRBV9
cdr3_nt: TGCGCCAGCAGCTTGCCCTTCGTGGGACAGGGGAATGAGCAGTTCTTC; cdr3_aa: CASSLPFVGQGNEQFF; d_call: TRBD1; j_call: TRBJ2-1; cdr3_length: 16; clone_size: NA; v_call: TRBV5-1
cdr3_nt: TGTGCCAGCAGCTTGAGATTCAGGGGGACCTACGAGCAGTACTTC; cdr3_aa: CASSLRFRGTYEQYF; d_call: TRBD1; j_call: TRBJ2-7; cdr3_length: 15; clone_size: NA; v_call: TRBV11-1
cdr3_nt: TGCGCCAGCAGGAGCATAGCCAAAAACATTCAGTACTTC; cdr3_aa: CASRSIAKNIQYF; d_call: NA; j_call: TRBJ2-4; cdr3_length: 13; clone_size: NA; v_call: TRBV4-1
cdr3_nt: TGTGCCAGCAGCGTAGGACTAGCCGGCACCGGGGAGCTGTTTTTT; cdr3_aa: CASSVGLAGTGELFF; d_call: TRBD2; j_call: TRBJ2-2; cdr3_length: 15; clone_size: NA; v_call: TRBV9
cdr3_nt: TGTGCCAGCAGTTCGGGACAAAATAACTATGGCTACACCTTC; cdr3_aa: CASSSGQNNYGYTF; d_call: NA; j_call: TRBJ1-2; cdr3_length: 14; clone_size: NA; v_call: TRBV28
cdr3_nt: TGCGCCAGCAGCGTTGGACAGCCCTCGGGCGGGGAGCTGTTTTTT; cdr3_aa: CASSVGQPSGGELFF; d_call: NA; j_call: TRBJ2-2; cdr3_length: 15; clone_size: NA; v_call: TRBV5-1
cdr3_nt: TGTGCCAGCTGTGGGACTACTGGAAACACCATATATTTT; cdr3_aa: CASCGTTGNTIYF; d_call: NA; j_call: TRBJ1-3; cdr3_length: 13; clone_size: NA; v_call: TRBV7-9
cdr3_nt: TGTGCCAGCAGTTACTCTATACAGTCCTATGGCTACACCTTC; cdr3_aa: CASSYSIQSYGYTF; d_call: NA; j_call: TRBJ1-2; cdr3_length: 14; clone_size: few; v_call: TRBV6-5
cdr3_nt: TGTGCTAGCAGCTTACGGGCTAGCGGGGGGTACGAGCAGTACTTC; cdr3_aa: CASSLRASGGYEQYF; d_call: TRBD2; j_call: TRBJ2-7; cdr3_length: 15; clone_size: NA; v_call: TRBV7-7
cdr3_nt: TGTGCCAGCAGCCCGACCGTCGGTGCGGGGCAAGAGACCCAGTACTTC; cdr3_aa: CASSPTVGAGQETQYF; d_call: NA; j_call: TRBJ2-5; cdr3_length: 16; clone_size: NA; v_call: TRBV5-4
cdr3_nt: TGTGCCATCAGTCCCGAGCGGGGAGGCAATCAGCCCCAGCATTTT; cdr3_aa: CAISPERGGNQPQHF; d_call: NA; j_call: TRBJ1-5; cdr3_length: 15; clone_size: NA; v_call: TRBV10-3